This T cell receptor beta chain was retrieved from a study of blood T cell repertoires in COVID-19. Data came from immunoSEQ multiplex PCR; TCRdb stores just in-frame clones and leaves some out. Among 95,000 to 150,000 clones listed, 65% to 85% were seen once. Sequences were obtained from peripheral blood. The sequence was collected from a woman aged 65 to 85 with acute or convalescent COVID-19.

CDR3 sequence reads: CASSRSRDRGETQYF. The CDR3 region has the DNA TGTGCCAGCAGCCGATCCCGGGACAGGGGAGAGACCCAGTACTTC. The chain joins TRBV6-2 or TRBV6-3 to TRBJ2-5; 10 bases agree with TRBD1. The CDR3 sequence is 15 residues long. Trimming at V came to 6 bases and at J to 4 bases, leaving 8 bases not matched to a gene. Germline CDR1 and CDR2: MNHEY and SVGEGT.